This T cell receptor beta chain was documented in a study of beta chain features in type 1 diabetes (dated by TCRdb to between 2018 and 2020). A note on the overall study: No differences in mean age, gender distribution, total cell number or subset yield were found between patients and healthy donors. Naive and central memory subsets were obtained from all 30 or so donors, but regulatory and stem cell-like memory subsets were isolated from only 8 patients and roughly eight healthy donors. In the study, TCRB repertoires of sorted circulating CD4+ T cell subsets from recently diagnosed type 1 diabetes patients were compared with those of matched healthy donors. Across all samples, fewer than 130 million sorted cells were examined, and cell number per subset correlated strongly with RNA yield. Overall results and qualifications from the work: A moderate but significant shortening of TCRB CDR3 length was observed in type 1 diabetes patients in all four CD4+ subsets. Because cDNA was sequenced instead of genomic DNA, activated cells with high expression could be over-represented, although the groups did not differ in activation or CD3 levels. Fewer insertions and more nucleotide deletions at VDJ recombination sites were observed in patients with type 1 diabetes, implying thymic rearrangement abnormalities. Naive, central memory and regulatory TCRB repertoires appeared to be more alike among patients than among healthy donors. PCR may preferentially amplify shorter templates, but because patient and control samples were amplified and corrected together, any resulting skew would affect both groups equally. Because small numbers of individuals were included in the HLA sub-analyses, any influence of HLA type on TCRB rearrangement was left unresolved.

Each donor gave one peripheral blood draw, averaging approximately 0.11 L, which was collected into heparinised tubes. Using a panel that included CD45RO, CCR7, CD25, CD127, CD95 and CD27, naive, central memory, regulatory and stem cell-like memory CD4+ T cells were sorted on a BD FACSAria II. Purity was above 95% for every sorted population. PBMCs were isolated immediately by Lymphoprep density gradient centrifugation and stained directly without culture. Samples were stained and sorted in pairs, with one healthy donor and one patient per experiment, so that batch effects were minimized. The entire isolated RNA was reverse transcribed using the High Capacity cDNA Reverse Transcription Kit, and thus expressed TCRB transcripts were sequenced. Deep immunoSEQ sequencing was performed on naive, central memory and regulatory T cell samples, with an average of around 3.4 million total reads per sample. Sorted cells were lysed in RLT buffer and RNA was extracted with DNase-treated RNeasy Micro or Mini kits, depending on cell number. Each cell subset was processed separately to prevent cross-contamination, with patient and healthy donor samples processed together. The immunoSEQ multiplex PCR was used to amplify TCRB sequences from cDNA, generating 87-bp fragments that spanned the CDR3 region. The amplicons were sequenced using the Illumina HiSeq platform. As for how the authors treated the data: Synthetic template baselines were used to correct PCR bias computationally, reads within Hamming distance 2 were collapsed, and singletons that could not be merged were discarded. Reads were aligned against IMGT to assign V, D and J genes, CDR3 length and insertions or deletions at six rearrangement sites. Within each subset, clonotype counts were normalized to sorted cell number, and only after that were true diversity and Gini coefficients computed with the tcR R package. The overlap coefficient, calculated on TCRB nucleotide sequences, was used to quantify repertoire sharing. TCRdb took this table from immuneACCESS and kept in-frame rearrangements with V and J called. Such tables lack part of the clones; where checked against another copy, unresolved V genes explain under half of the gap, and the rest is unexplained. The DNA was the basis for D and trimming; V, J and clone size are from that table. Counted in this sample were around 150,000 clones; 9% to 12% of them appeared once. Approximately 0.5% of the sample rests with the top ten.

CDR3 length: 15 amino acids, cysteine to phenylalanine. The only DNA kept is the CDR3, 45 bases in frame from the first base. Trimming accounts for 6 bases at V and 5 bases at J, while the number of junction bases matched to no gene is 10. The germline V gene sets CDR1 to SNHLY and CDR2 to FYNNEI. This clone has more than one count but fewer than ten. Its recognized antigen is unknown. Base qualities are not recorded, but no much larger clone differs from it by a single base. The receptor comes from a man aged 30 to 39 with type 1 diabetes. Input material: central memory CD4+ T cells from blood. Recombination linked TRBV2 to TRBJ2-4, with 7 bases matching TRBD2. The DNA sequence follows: TGTGCCAGCAGATCTACGCGGGGAGGGGAAAACATTCAGTACTTC. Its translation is CASRSTRGGENIQYF. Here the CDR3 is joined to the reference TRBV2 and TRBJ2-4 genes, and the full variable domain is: EPEVTQTPSHQVTQMGQEVILRCVPISNHLYFYWYRQILGQKVEFLVSFYNNEISEKSEIFDDQFSVERPDGSNFTLKIRSTKLEDSAMYFCASRSTRGGENIQYFGAGTRLSVL.